What follows are 29 T cell receptor beta chains derived from one specimen sequenced in a study of blood T cell repertoires in COVID-19. Profiled with immunoSEQ multiplex PCR; TCRdb holds only in-frame clones, not every one. In the table there are 100,000 to 150,000 clones, 81% of which are singletons. The material sequenced was peripheral blood. The receptors originated from a man aged 25-45 years with COVID-19, enrolled during active disease.

This clone has only a few counts. The gene calls are TRBV5-4 and TRBJ2-2, with D maybe TRBD1 (6 bases). The V gene lost 2 bases and the J gene lost 4 bases, with 12 bases spanning the gap. Germline V gives CDR1 SGHNT, CDR2 YYREEE (reference sequence). The CDR3 length is 15 residues. CDR3 in amino acids: CASSLSAGATGELFF. As DNA, the CDR3 is TGTGCCAGCAGCTTAAGTGCAGGGGCCACCGGGGAGCTGTTTTTT.

The gene calls are TRBV10-3 and TRBJ2-3; D is possibly TRBD2 (5 bases). The V gene lost 5 bases and the J gene lost 6 bases, with 18 bases spanning the gap. Germline V lookup: CDR1 ENHRY, CDR2 SYGVKD. The CDR3 sequence is 15 residues long. As DNA, the CDR3 is TGTGCCATCAGTTCCCCCGACTACTATGGGGATACGCAGTATTTT. Encoded protein: CAISSPDYYGDTQYF.

The J gene is TRBJ2-5, the V gene TRBV5-4, with 8 bases aligning to TRBD2. J lost 5 bases, V lost 9 bases, and 18 bases had no gene match. The CDR3 is made up of 16 amino acids. Germline lookup yields CDR1 SGHNT and CDR2 YYREEE (reference sequence). CDR3 protein: CATINEGGRLGETQYF. In DNA form, the CDR3 reads TGTGCCACCATAAATGAGGGCGGGAGGCTGGGGGAGACCCAGTACTTC.

This clone was seen only a few times. J is TRBJ2-1 and V is TRBV7-9; the match to TRBD1 covers 9 bases. The CDR3 is 16 residues long. J gave up 5 bases and V 0 bases, and 5 bases lay outside the gene matches. Germline V CDR1 and CDR2: SEHNR, FQNEAQ (reference sequence). The CDR3: CASSLAGGTGNNEQFF. CDR3 nucleotides: TGTGCCAGCAGCTTAGCGGGCGGGACAGGGAACAATGAGCAGTTCTTC.

This clone was seen a few times. V is TRBV5-6 and J is TRBJ1-5, with a tentative D call TRBD1 (6 bases). The CDR3 extends over 17 amino acids. V was pared by 2 bases and J by 2 bases, with 17 bases between. Germline values: CDR1 SGHDT, CDR2 YYEEEE. CDR3 in amino acids: CASSLRGAGRRNQPQHF. CDR3 DNA sequence: TGTGCCAGCAGCTTAAGGGGGGCCGGGAGGCGCAATCAGCCCCAGCATTTT.

The genes are TRBV30 and TRBJ1-5; 7 positions match TRBD1. Germline values: CDR1 GTSNPN, CDR2 SVGIG (reference sequence). CDR3 size: 14 residues. The ends lost 1 base at V and 5 bases at J; junction bases unmatched: 5. As DNA, the CDR3 is TGTGCCTGGAGTGCGGGACAGTTTTATCAGCCCCAGCATTTT. Residues: CAWSAGQFYQPQHF.

This chain links TRBV3-1 (or the pseudogene TRBV3-2) with TRBJ1-5; TRBD1 might be the D (6 bases). The V end lost 1 base, the J end lost 7 bases, and 14 bases lay between the germline ends. Germline CDR1 reads LGHDT; CDR2 reads YNNKEL (reference sequence). This CDR3 is 15 amino acids long. CDR3 residues: CASSQAGTGGQPQHF. The CDR3 region has the DNA TGTGCCAGCAGCCAAGCCGGGACGGGGGGCCAGCCCCAGCATTTT.

The chain joins TRBV7-3 to TRBJ2-3, with 10 bases that match TRBD2. The CDR3 covers 18 residues. Germline assignment: CDR1 SGHTA and CDR2 FQGTGA. Losses at the gene ends were 0 bases for V and 2 bases for J; bases not matched to a gene: 8. The CDR3 region has the DNA TGTGCCAGCAGCTTAACGGGTCTAGCGGGGGATCACACAGATACGCAGTATTTT. Its protein is CASSLTGLAGDHTDTQYF.

This clone was seen a handful of times. The gene calls are TRBV18 and TRBJ2-7; possible D gene TRBD2, 6 bases. The CDR3 has 13 residues. Germline CDR1 reads KGHSH; CDR2 reads LQKENI. V lost 6 bases to trimming and J lost 7 bases, with 16 bases between them. CDR3 nucleotide sequence: TGTGCCAGCTCCCCAGGAGCGGCGGGGGAGCAGTACTTC. It yields the protein CASSPGAAGEQYF.

The gene calls are TRBV28 and TRBJ1-5; D is possibly TRBD1 (5 bases). The CDR3 contains 14 residues. The germline V gene has CDR1 MDHEN and CDR2 SYDVKM. Trimming left V 4 bases short and J 1 base short, with 8 bases between. For the CDR3, the DNA is TGTGCCAGCAGTTCTAGGGGCAGCAATCAGCCCCAGCATTTT. Protein sequence: CASSSRGSNQPQHF.

The chain links TRBV7-9 to TRBJ1-1; the match to TRBD1 covers 7 bases. CDR1 SEHNR and CDR2 FQNEAQ come from the germline V gene (reference sequence). V lost 4 bases, J lost 2 bases, and 13 bases stayed unmatched. This CDR3 comprises 17 residues. CDR3 residues: CASSSGTTGAINTEAFF. For the CDR3, the DNA is TGTGCCAGCAGCTCAGGGACAACAGGGGCTATCAACACTGAAGCTTTCTTT.

This chain links TRBV21-1 with TRBJ2-1; no check of the table's D call, TRBD2, against the DNA was made. TRBV21-1 is designated a pseudogene. CDR3 size: 20 residues. CDR3 DNA sequence: TGTGCCAGCAGCAAAACCCCAGGCCCCATATCTAGCGGGAACTACAATGAGCAGTTCTTC. Translated, it gives CASSKTPGPISSGNYNEQFF.

This chain's CDR3 is CASSFQTGEQYF. The DNA for the CDR3 is TGTGCCAGCAGCTTCCAAACTGGCGAGCAGTACTTC. This sequence joins TRBV3-1 (or the pseudogene TRBV3-2) and TRBJ2-7; D not resolved. Germline V CDR1 and CDR2: LGHDT, YNNKEL (reference sequence). The CDR3 length is 12 residues. Trimming shortened V by 5 bases and J by 6 bases, and 11 bases separated the two germline ends.

The V gene is TRBV21-1, the J gene TRBJ2-5; the table's TRBD1 call for D was not verified on the DNA. TRBV21-1 is tagged as a pseudogene. The CDR3 sequence is 12 residues long. The CDR3 sequence is CASPGQQETQYF. As DNA, the CDR3 is TGTGCCAGCCCGGGACAGCAAGAGACCCAGTACTTC.

The chain is built from TRBV6-5 and TRBJ1-6; 9 nucleotides agree with TRBD1. The CDR3 covers 15 residues. After removal of 3 bases from V and 9 bases from J, the junction contained 6 bases not matched to a gene. Germline loops: CDR1 MNHEY, CDR2 SVGAGI. The chain's CDR3 is CASSYSTGGSSPLHF. CDR3 DNA: TGTGCCAGCAGTTATTCGACAGGGGGGAGTTCACCCCTCCACTTT.

The genes are TRBV28 and TRBJ1-4, with D hard to call. CDR3 size: 15 residues. The V end was cut by 5 bases, the J end by 7 bases, with 17 bases between. The germline CDR1 and CDR2 sequences are MDHEN and SYDVKM. Here the CDR3 reads CASSPPNYQREKLFF. The DNA for the CDR3 is TGTGCCAGCAGTCCCCCAAACTACCAGCGTGAAAAACTGTTTTTT.

The rearrangement uses TRBV18 and TRBJ2-5; 7 nucleotides align to TRBD1. The CDR3 has 15 amino acids. CDR1 is KGHSH and CDR2 is LQKENI in the germline V gene. The trim removed 5 bases at V and 5 bases at J, leaving 11 bases unmatched. CDR3 region: CASSYSTGSGETQYF. The CDR3 DNA follows: TGTGCCAGCTCATACTCGACAGGGTCCGGGGAGACCCAGTACTTC.

The J gene is TRBJ1-1, the V gene TRBV29-1, with 7 bases identical to TRBD1. The CDR3 length is 13 residues. CDR1 is SQVTM, CDR2 ANQGSEA, per germline. Unmatched junction bases numbered 13, after V lost 7 bases and J lost 8 bases. The chain's CDR3 is CSAQTQGRGEAFF. The DNA for the CDR3 is TGCAGCGCCCAAACACAGGGGCGAGGGGAAGCTTTCTTT.

The sample holds a few counts of this clone. The chain combines TRBV10-2 with TRBJ1-3; tentatively, D is TRBD1 (6 bases). Germline CDR1 is WSHSY and CDR2 is SAAADI. The V and J ends lost 6 bases and 0 bases respectively, with 9 bases between them. The CDR3 is 14 residues long. CDR3 DNA: TGCGCCAGCAGGGACAGAATCTCTGGAAACACCATATATTTT. It codes for CASRDRISGNTIYF.

The chain couples TRBV13 to TRBJ2-3, with D perhaps matching TRBD1 (6 bases). The CDR3 is 13 amino acids. V shed 8 bases and J shed 7 bases, with 16 bases lying between them. The V gene's germline CDR1 is PRHDT and CDR2 FYEKMQ (reference sequence). CDR3 residues: CASRDTYYHTQYF. The CDR3 DNA is TGTGCCAGCCGGGACACATACTATCATACGCAGTATTTT.

V is TRBV4-3 and J is TRBJ2-7; possible D gene TRBD1, 5 bases. Germline CDR1 LGHNA, CDR2 YSLEER. Trimming pared 1 base from V and 0 bases from J, leaving 10 bases between. The CDR3 has 15 residues. The CDR3 is CASSQGIQGSYEQYF. The CDR3 region has the DNA TGCGCCAGCAGCCAAGGTATCCAGGGCTCCTACGAGCAGTACTTC.

The count of this clone is one. This rearrangement joins TRBV6-5 to TRBJ2-5, with 8 nucleotides matching TRBD2. Unmatched junction bases numbered 5, after V lost 0 bases and J lost 5 bases. The CDR3 spans 15 residues. Germline CDR1 reads MNHEY; CDR2 reads SVGAGI. The DNA of the CDR3 is TGTGCCAGCAGTTACTCCCCGGGAGGGTTGGAGACCCAGTACTTC. Amino acid sequence: CASSYSPGGLETQYF.

The chain is built from TRBV30 and TRBJ1-2; possibly TRBD1 for D (5 bases). From germline, CDR1 is GTSNPN and CDR2 SVGIG (reference sequence). Trimming stripped 4 bases from V and 5 bases from J, with 14 bases between. The CDR3 length is 13 residues. The DNA for the CDR3 is TGTGCCTGGACTCCAATGGAGGGGTATGGCTACACCTTC. Translated, it gives CAWTPMEGYGYTF. The variable domain in full, with the rest retrieved from reference TRBV30 and TRBJ1-2, is SQTIHQWPATLVQPVGSPLSLECTVEGTSNPNLYWYRQAAGRGLQLLFYSVGIGQISSEVPQNLSASRPQDRQFILSSKKLLLSDSGFYLCAWTPMEGYGYTFGSGTRLTVV.

The chain couples TRBV29-1 to TRBJ2-7, with D perhaps TRBD1 (6 bases). Germline CDR1 reads SQVTM; CDR2 reads ANQGSEA. This CDR3 has 13 residues. The V gene lost 7 bases and the J gene lost 0 bases, with 13 bases spanning the gap. The CDR3 DNA is TGCAGCGCCCAACAGGGCCTCTCCTACGAGCAGTACTTC. Translation: CSAQQGLSYEQYF.

This clone appeared once. The chain carries TRBV6-6 and TRBJ1-1, with 8 positions matching TRBD1. CDR3 size: 15 residues. CDR1 and CDR2 from the germline V gene are MNHNY and SVGAGI (reference sequence). Trimming took 6 bases from V and 4 from J; bases not matched to a gene: 10. The CDR3 nucleotides read TGTGCCAGCAGCATACAGGGGGGGGGTGGCACTGAAGCTTTCTTT. This codes for CASSIQGGGGTEAFF.

A single count supports this clone. This chain uses TRBV7-2 with TRBJ1-1, with D tentatively TRBD1 (6 bases). Trimming left V 5 bases short and J 1 base short, with 8 bases between. The CDR3 sequence is 13 residues long. Germline CDR1 and CDR2: SGHTA and FQGNSA. In nucleotides, the CDR3 is TGTGCCAGCAGCAGGGGACAGAACACTGAAGCTTTCTTT. Translated, it gives CASSRGQNTEAFF.

A few counts support this clone. The chain carries TRBV24-1 and TRBJ2-3, with 8 positions matching TRBD1. Per the germline V gene, CDR1 is KGHDR and CDR2 is SFDVKD. The CDR3 is 15 amino acids. Trimming removed 1 base from V and 4 bases from J; junction bases left unmatched: 3. CDR3 nucleotides: TGTGCCACCAGTGATTTCGGACAGGGAGCAGATACGCAGTATTTT. Translating it yields CATSDFGQGADTQYF.

The rearrangement links TRBV4-1 to TRBJ2-7; 11 positions agree with TRBD2. CDR1 and CDR2 from the germline V gene are MGHRA and YSYEKL. The V gene end was trimmed by 5 bases and the J gene end by 2 bases; junction bases not matched to a gene: 8. The CDR3 length is 16 residues. CDR3 residues: CASSELAGASPYEQYF. In DNA, the CDR3 is TGCGCCAGCAGCGAACTAGCGGGGGCATCCCCCTACGAGCAGTACTTC.

V usage is TRBV18 and J usage is TRBJ1-5; 10 bases match TRBD1. Germline-derived CDR1 and CDR2 are KGHSH and LQKENI. V dropped 4 bases and J dropped 6; count of bases not matched to a gene: 9. This CDR3 has 16 amino acids. The CDR3 loop is CASSLATGGAFQPQHF. The CDR3 DNA is TGTGCCAGCTCACTTGCGACAGGGGGCGCTTTTCAGCCCCAGCATTTT.